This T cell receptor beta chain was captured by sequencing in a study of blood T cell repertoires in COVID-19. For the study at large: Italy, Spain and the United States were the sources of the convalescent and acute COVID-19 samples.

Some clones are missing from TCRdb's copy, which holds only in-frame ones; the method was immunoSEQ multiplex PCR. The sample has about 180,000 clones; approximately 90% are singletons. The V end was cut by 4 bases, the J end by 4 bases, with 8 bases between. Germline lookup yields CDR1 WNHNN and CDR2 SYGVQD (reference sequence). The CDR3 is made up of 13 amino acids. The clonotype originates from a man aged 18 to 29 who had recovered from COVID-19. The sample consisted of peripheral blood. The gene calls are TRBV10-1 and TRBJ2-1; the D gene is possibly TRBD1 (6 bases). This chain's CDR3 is CASSVGQYNEQFF. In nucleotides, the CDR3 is TGCGCCAGCAGTGTAGGACAGTACAATGAGCAGTTCTTC.